This TCR beta chain was profiled in a study of T-cell reconstitution after alpha-beta-depleted transplantation in children. Study-level findings and limits: As was reported, about two months after transplant, alpha-beta T cells came from several hundred expanded graft clones. The study traced high day-60 TCRbeta diversity in some patients to surviving recipient T cells and thymic progenitors. T-cell counts and diversity at one year post-transplant came mainly from newly produced T cells.

Unique molecular identifiers were built into the TCRbeta library. TCRdb called the PCR reads again in MiXCR, with one record for every CDR3 protein. The sample gives about 580,000 distinct CDR3 sequences, 23% of which show up once; 12% to 15% is in the top ten. V lost 2 bases and J lost 6, with 20 bases in between. From germline, CDR1 is DFQATT and CDR2 SNEGSKA (reference sequence). The CDR3 totals 16 residues. Regarding this clonotype: What it binds is not known.

V and J are TRBV20-1 and TRBJ2-1, with D possibly matching TRBD1 (5 bases). The TCR comes from a boy in the first two years of life who had a stem cell transplant for acute myeloid leukemia, so the T cells may come from the graft donor. The sequencing used PBMCs, mostly from graft donor cells, collected 360 days after TCRalphabeta/CD19-depleted stem cell transplant. Here the CDR3 DNA reads TGCAGTGCTAGAATACCAGGGTGGTTAGTGGGCAATGAGCAGTTCTTC. Its protein product is CSARIPGWLVGNEQFF.